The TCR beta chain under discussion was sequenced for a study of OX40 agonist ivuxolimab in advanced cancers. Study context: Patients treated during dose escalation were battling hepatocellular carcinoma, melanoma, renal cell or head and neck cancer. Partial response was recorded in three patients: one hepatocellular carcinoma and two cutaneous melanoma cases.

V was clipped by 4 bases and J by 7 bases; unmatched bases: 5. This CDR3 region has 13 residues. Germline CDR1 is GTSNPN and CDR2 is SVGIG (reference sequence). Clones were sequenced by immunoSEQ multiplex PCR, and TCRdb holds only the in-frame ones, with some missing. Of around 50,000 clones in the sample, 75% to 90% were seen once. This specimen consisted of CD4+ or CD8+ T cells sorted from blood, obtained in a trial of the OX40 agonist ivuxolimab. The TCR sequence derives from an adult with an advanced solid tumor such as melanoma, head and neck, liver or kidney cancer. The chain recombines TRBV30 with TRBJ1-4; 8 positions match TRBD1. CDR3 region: CAWTRQGSEKLFF. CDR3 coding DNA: TGTGCCTGGACGAGACAGGGGAGTGAAAAACTGTTTTTT.